This T cell receptor (beta chain) derives from a study of blood T cell repertoires in COVID-19. CDR1 is SGHRS and CDR2 is YFSETQ in the germline V gene. The CDR3 contains 16 residues. Between the trimmed V and J ends, which lost 4 bases and 8 bases, there was a span of 24 bases. Data came from immunoSEQ multiplex PCR; TCRdb stores just in-frame clones and leaves some out. The table lists hundreds of thousands of clones, around four fifths of them singletons. In this sample, this clone turned up once. This chain uses TRBV5-1 with TRBJ1-2, with D possibly matching TRBD1 (6 bases). The sequenced sample was peripheral blood. The receptor was derived from a woman aged 65 to 85 with active or convalescent COVID-19. The CDR3 DNA reads TGCGCCAGCAGCCCTGGCCCCTCTCGACAGGCTGGCGGCTACACCTTC. Its translation: CASSPGPSRQAGGYTF.